This T cell receptor beta chain was sequenced for a study of blood T cell repertoires in COVID-19. Trimming stripped 6 bases from V and 7 bases from J, with 15 bases between. Germline V gene sequence: CDR1 MNHEY, CDR2 SMNVEV (reference sequence). The CDR3 has 13 residues. This clone appeared a few times. Original analysis: Reference gene primer amplification gave estimated nucleated cell counts. Measured with immunoSEQ multiplex PCR; TCRdb has only the in-frame clones, and not every one. The DNA gave D and trimming, while V, J and clone size come from that table. The sample lists some 270,000 clones; roughly 86% were seen once.

Input material: PBMCs or T cells enriched from blood (not recorded which). The chain links TRBV27 to TRBJ1-2, with D perhaps matching TRBD1 (6 bases). This TCR was recovered from a woman aged 60-75 years who had recovered from COVID-19. The CDR3 region is CASRAGGGLGYTF. CDR3 bases: TGTGCCAGCAGGGCGGGGGGCGGGCTTGGCTACACCTTC.